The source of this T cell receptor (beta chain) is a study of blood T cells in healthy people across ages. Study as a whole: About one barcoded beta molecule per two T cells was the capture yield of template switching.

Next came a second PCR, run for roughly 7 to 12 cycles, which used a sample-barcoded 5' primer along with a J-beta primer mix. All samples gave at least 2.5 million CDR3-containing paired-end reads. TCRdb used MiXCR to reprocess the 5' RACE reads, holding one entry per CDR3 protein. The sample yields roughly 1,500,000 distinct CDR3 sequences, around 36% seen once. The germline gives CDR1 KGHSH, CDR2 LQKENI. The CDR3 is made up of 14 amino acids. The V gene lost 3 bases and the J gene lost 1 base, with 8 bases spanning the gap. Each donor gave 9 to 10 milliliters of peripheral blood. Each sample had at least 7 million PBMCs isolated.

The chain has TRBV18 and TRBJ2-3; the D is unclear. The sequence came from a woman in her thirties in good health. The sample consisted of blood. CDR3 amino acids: CASSPATRTDTQYF. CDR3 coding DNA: TGTGCCAGCTCACCGGCTACCCGCACAGATACGCAGTATTTT.